A selection of T cell receptor beta chains follows, all from one sample in a study of blood T cell repertoires in COVID-19. Some clones are missing from TCRdb's copy, which holds only in-frame ones; the method was immunoSEQ multiplex PCR. The sample comprises roughly 230,000 clones, more than 70% of which are singletons, and 3.5% to 4% rests with the top ten. Input material: peripheral blood. These receptors were taken from a woman older than 75 with acute or convalescent COVID-19. The CDR3 runs from the conserved cysteine through the conserved F or W. The D gene is left open where the match is weak. Expanded clones are given a class, and other clones once, few, many or no size at all.

v_call	d_call	clone_size	j_call	cdr3_nt	cdr3_aa
TRBV11-2	TRBD2	NA	TRBJ2-1	TGTGCCAGCAGCTTGGGCTCTAGCGGGGGATCTGAGCAGTTCTTC	CASSLGSSGGSEQFF
TRBV5-8	TRBD1	NA	TRBJ1-5	TGTGCCAGCAGCTCTGTACTCGGGACAGGGGACTATAGCAATCAGCCCCAGCATTTT	CASSSVLGTGDYSNQPQHF
TRBV9	NA	NA	TRBJ2-2	TGTGCCAGCAGCGTGGGGCAGAGACACACCGGGGAGCTGTTTTTT	CASSVGQRHTGELFF
TRBV5-5	NA	NA	TRBJ1-4	TGTGCCAGCAGCTCAGGCGGGATGAATGAAAAACTGTTTTTT	CASSSGGMNEKLFF
TRBV10-3	NA	once	TRBJ2-2	TGTGCCATCAGGGGGACACTAACCGGGGAGCTGTTTTTT	CAIRGTLTGELFF
TRBV27	NA	NA	TRBJ1-1	TGTGCCAGCAGTTTCCGACTGGGGCCTGAAGCTTTCTTT	CASSFRLGPEAFF
TRBV4-2	TRBD1	NA	TRBJ1-6	TGTGCCAGCAGCCAAGAGAGGTTGGGACAGGGCACTAATTCACCCCTCCACTTT	CASSQERLGQGTNSPLHF
TRBV18	TRBD2	NA	TRBJ2-5	TGTGCCAGCTCACCACAGATAGCGCGGGGGGGCACAGAGACCCAGTACTTC	CASSPQIARGGTETQYF
TRBV7-9	NA	NA	TRBJ2-5	TGTGCCAGCAGCTTAGCAGCGAAAGAGACCCAGTACTTC	CASSLAAKETQYF
TRBV7-9	NA	NA	TRBJ2-3	TGTGCCAGCAGACCCGGACTTGCAGATACGCAGTATTTT	CASRPGLADTQYF
TRBV6-5	TRBD1	NA	TRBJ1-5	TGTGCCAGCAGTTACTCACGACAGGGTAGCAATCAGCCCCAGCATTTT	CASSYSRQGSNQPQHF
TRBV7-6	NA	NA	TRBJ2-1	TGTGCCAGCAGCTTAGGACAGTGGGCCTACAATGAGCAGTTCTTC	CASSLGQWAYNEQFF
TRBV6-1	TRBD1	few	TRBJ1-2	TGTGCCAGCAGTGCGACAGGGGACCCCTTTAACTATGGCTACACCTTC	CASSATGDPFNYGYTF
TRBV7-9	TRBD2	NA	TRBJ2-7	TGTGCCAGCAGCCTTCTCGGGGAGGGGCAGCACGAGCAGTACTTC	CASSLLGEGQHEQYF
TRBV7-2	NA	NA	TRBJ2-5	TGTGCCAGCAGCTTAAGTCGACTAGTGGAAGAGACCCAGTACTTC	CASSLSRLVEETQYF
TRBV5-6	NA	once	TRBJ1-2	TGTGCCAGCAGCCCCCTGCGGGACGGTAACTATGGCTACACCTTC	CASSPLRDGNYGYTF
TRBV4-2	NA	few	TRBJ1-4	TGTGCCAGCAGCCAAGGGGTAGGGGTGGGCGAAAAACTGTTTTTT	CASSQGVGVGEKLFF
TRBV24-1	NA	NA	TRBJ2-7	TGTGCCACCAGTGATGTTTCCGGGACTTCTCGCGAGCAGTACTTC	CATSDVSGTSREQYF
TRBV28	NA	NA	TRBJ1-1	TGTGCCAGCAGTAATAGTGGGAGTTCGAACACTGAAGCTTTCTTT	CASSNSGSSNTEAFF
TRBV11-2	TRBD2	NA	TRBJ2-2	TGTGCCAGCACCGTTAGCGGGGGGGCCCCCGGGGAGCTGTTTTTT	CASTVSGGAPGELFF
TRBV10-3	TRBD1	NA	TRBJ1-6	TGTGCCATCAGCGGACAGGGGGATAATTCACCCCTCCACTTT	CAISGQGDNSPLHF
TRBV14	NA	NA	TRBJ2-7	TGTGCCAGCAGCCAATCCCGCTACGAGCAGTACTTC	CASSQSRYEQYF
TRBV3-1/TRBV3-2	NA	NA	TRBJ1-2	TGTGCCAGCAGCGTGATGGGAGTTAACTATGGCTACACCTTC	CASSVMGVNYGYTF
TRBV3-1/TRBV3-2	TRBD2	NA	TRBJ2-7	TGTGCCAGCAGCCCCCCTAGGGGACTAGCGGGACCCTACGAGCAGTACTTC	CASSPPRGLAGPYEQYF
TRBV2	NA	NA	TRBJ2-5	TGTGCCAGCAGTGACTGGAGCGAAGAGACCCAGTACTTC	CASSDWSEETQYF
TRBV6-2/TRBV6-3	NA	NA	TRBJ1-5	TGTGCCAGCAGTGCCCCAGGACAGAATCAGCCCCAGCATTTT	CASSAPGQNQPQHF
TRBV19	TRBD1	NA	TRBJ1-1	TGTGCCAGTAGTATGTTTTGGACAGGGAAGAACACTGAAGCTTTCTTT	CASSMFWTGKNTEAFF
TRBV5-1	TRBD1	once	TRBJ2-1	TGCGCCAGCAGCTCAGGACAGGGGTTGTATGAGCAGTTCTTC	CASSSGQGLYEQFF
TRBV6-5	TRBD1	NA	TRBJ1-2	TGTGCCAGCAGTTATCTTCCGGGACAGGGTGGCTACACCTTC	CASSYLPGQGGYTF
TRBV7-3	TRBD2	NA	TRBJ2-1	TGTGCCAGCAGCGCAACCGGGACTAGGTCCTACAATGAGCAGTTCTTC	CASSATGTRSYNEQFF
TRBV30	NA	NA	TRBJ2-3	TGTGCCTGGAGTTTAACGGGGGTGAGGGATACGCAGTATTTT	CAWSLTGVRDTQYF
TRBV14	TRBD1	NA	TRBJ1-1	TGTGCCAGCAGCCCTAGGACAGGGTCGAACACTGAAGCTTTCTTT	CASSPRTGSNTEAFF
TRBV9	TRBD2	NA	TRBJ2-3	TGTGCCAGCAGCGCCCCCAGGGGAGCGGGGGGGCCTGGCACAGATACGCAGTATTTT	CASSAPRGAGGPGTDTQYF
TRBV4-1	TRBD1	NA	TRBJ1-3	TGCGCCAGCAGCCAAGAAACAGGGGGAGGAAACACCATATATTTT	CASSQETGGGNTIYF
TRBV15	TRBD1	once	TRBJ2-5	TGTGCCACCAGCAGAGATCCCCGGACAGGGGGAAGAGGGGAGACCCAGTACTTC	CATSRDPRTGGRGETQYF
TRBV5-1	NA	NA	TRBJ1-1	TGCGCCAGCAGCCCCGGACATAAAGACTTTATCACTGAAGCTTTCTTT	CASSPGHKDFITEAFF
TRBV6-5	NA	few	TRBJ1-3	TGTGCCAGCAGTTCCGGAGGTTCTGGAAACACCATATATTTT	CASSSGGSGNTIYF
TRBV30	NA	few	TRBJ1-5	TGTGCCTGGAGTCCCGGGGGGGCTAGCAATCAGCCCCAGCATTTT	CAWSPGGASNQPQHF
TRBV28	TRBD1	NA	TRBJ1-2	TGTGCCAGCAGACGGAGACAGGGGGTTTTTAACTATGGCTACACCTTC	CASRRRQGVFNYGYTF
TRBV2	NA	few	TRBJ1-3	TGTGCCAGCAGTGAAGTTATCTCTGGAAACACCATATATTTT	CASSEVISGNTIYF
TRBV3-1/TRBV3-2	NA	NA	TRBJ2-5	TGTGCCAGCAGCCAAGACAGGCAAGAGACCCAGTACTTC	CASSQDRQETQYF
TRBV7-9	TRBD1	NA	TRBJ2-2	TGTGCCAGCAGCTTAACAGGGGGATCGAACACCGGGGAGCTGTTTTTT	CASSLTGGSNTGELFF
TRBV11-2	NA	few	TRBJ2-7	TGTGCCAGCAGCTTAGCGGGCGGGGTATACGAGCAGTACTTC	CASSLAGGVYEQYF
TRBV6-5	NA	once	TRBJ1-2	TGTGCCAGCGAGGTGGAGGGGTCCTATGGCTACACCTTC	CASEVEGSYGYTF
TRBV10-2	TRBD1	NA	TRBJ1-2	TGCGCCAGCAGTGAGAGGGGGCTTGATGGCTACACCTTC	CASSERGLDGYTF
TRBV28	NA	NA	TRBJ1-2	TGTGCCAGCAGTTCTGGACAGCCCAGAGATGGCTACACCTTC	CASSSGQPRDGYTF
TRBV12-3/TRBV12-4	NA	NA	TRBJ2-7	TGTGCCAGCAGTTTAGGCCAGTCCTACGAGCAGTACTTC	CASSLGQSYEQYF
TRBV3-1/TRBV3-2	NA	NA	TRBJ2-1	TGTGCCAGCAGCCAAGACAGAAGCTCCTACAATGAGCAGTTCTTC	CASSQDRSSYNEQFF
TRBV5-8	NA	NA	TRBJ2-1	TGTGCCAGCAGCTCTAGTGGTCGTACTTTAGGCAATGAGCAGTTCTTC	CASSSSGRTLGNEQFF
TRBV7-2	TRBD1	NA	TRBJ1-2	TGTGCCAGCAGCCCGGCGGACAGGGCCAACTATGGCTACACCTTC	CASSPADRANYGYTF